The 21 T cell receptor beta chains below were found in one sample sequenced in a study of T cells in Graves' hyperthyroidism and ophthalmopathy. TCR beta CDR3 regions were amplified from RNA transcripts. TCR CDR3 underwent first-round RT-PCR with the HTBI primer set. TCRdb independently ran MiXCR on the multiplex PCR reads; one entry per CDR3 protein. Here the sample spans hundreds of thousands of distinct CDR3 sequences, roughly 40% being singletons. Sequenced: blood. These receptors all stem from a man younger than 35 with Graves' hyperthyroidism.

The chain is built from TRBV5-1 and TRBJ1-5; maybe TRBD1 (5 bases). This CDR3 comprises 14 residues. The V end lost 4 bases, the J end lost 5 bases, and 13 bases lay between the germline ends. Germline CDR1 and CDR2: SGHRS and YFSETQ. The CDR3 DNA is TGCGCCAGCAGCGAGGGAGGGACTGATCAGCCCCAGCATTTT. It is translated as CASSEGGTDQPQHF.

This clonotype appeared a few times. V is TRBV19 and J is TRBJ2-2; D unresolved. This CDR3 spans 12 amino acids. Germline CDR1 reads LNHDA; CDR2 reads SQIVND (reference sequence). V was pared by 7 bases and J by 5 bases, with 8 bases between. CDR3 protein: CASTSGTGELFF. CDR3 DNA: TGTGCCAGTACTTCTGGGACCGGGGAGCTGTTTTTT.

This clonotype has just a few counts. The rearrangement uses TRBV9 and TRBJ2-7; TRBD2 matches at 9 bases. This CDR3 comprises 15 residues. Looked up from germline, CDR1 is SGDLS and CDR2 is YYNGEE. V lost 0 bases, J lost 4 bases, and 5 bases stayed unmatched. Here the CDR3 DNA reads TGTGCCAGCAGCGTAGATCTAGCGGGACATTACGAGCAGTACTTC. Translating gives CASSVDLAGHYEQYF. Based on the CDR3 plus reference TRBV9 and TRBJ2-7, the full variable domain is DSGVTQTPKHLITATGQRVTLRCSPRSGDLSVYWYQQSLDQGLQFLIQYYNGEERAKGNILERFSAQQFPDLHSELNLSSLELGDSALYFCASSVDLAGHYEQYFGPGTRLTVT.

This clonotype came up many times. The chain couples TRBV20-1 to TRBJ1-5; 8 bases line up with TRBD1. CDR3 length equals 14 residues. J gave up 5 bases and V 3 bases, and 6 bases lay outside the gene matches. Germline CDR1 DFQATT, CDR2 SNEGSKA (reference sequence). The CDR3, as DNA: TGCAGTGCTAGCGGGGACAGGTCCTATCAGCCCCAGCATTTT. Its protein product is CSASGDRSYQPQHF.

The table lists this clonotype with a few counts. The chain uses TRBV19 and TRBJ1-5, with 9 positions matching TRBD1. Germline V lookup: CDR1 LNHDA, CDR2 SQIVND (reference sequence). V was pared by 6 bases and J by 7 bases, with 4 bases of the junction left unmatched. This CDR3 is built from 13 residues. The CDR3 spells CASRWTGAQPQHF. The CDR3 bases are TGTGCCAGTAGATGGACAGGGGCGCAGCCCCAGCATTTT.

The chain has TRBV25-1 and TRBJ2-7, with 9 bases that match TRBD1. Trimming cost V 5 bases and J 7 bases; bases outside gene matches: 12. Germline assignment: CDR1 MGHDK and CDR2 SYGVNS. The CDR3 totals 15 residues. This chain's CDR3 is CASSFTSGTGREQYF. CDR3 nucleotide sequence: TGTGCCAGCAGTTTCACCTCCGGGACAGGGAGGGAGCAGTACTTC.

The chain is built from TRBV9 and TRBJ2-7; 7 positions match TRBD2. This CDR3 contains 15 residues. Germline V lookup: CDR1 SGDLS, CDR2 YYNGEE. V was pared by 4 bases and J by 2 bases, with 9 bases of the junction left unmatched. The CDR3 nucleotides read TGTGCCAGCAGCACCCAGGGCGGGGGAGCCTACGAGCAGTACTTC. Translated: CASSTQGGGAYEQYF.

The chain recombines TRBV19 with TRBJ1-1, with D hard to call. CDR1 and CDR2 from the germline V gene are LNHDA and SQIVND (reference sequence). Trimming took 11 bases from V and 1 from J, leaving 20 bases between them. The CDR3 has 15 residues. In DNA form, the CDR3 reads TGTGCCTGCAGTGTCGACCTCGGAAGGAACACTGAAGCTTTCTTT. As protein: CACSVDLGRNTEAFF.

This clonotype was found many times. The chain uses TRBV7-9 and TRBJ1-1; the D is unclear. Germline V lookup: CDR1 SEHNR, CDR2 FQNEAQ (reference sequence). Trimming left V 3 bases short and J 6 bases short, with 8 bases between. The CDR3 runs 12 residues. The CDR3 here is CASSFVLSEAFF. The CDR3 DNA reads TGTGCCAGCAGCTTCGTCCTATCTGAAGCTTTCTTT. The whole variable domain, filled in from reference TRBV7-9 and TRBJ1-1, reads DTGVSQNPRHKITKRGQNVTFRCDPISEHNRLYWYRQTLGQGPEFLTYFQNEAQLEKSRLLSDRFSAERPKGSFSTLEIQRTEQGDSAMYLCASSFVLSEAFFGQGTRLTVV.

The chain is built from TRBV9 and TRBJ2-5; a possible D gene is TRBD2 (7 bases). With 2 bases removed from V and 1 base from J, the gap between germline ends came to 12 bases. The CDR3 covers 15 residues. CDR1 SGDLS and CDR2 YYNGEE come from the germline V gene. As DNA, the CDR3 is TGTGCCAGCAGCGTGGCGGGGGCCATCCAAGAGACCCAGTACTTC. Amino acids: CASSVAGAIQETQYF.

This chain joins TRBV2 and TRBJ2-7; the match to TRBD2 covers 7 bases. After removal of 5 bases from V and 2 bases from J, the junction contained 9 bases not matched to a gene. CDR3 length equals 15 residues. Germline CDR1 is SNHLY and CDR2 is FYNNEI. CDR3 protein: CASSLVAGATYEQYF. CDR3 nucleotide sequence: TGTGCCAGCAGTTTGGTTGCGGGAGCGACCTACGAGCAGTACTTC.

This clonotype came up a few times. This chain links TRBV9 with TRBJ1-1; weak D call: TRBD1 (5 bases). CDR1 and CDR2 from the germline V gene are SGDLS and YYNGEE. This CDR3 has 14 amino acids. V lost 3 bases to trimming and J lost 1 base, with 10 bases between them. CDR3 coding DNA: TGTGCCAGCAGCGGGCGGGGGGGGAACACTGAAGCTTTCTTT. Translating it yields CASSGRGGNTEAFF.

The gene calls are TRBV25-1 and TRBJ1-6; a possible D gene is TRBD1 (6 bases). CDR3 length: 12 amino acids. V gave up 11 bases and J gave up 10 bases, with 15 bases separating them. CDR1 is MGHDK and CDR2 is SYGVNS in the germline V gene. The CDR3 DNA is TGTGCCCTGGGGGCGCAGGGGTCACCCCTCCACTTT. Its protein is CALGAQGSPLHF.

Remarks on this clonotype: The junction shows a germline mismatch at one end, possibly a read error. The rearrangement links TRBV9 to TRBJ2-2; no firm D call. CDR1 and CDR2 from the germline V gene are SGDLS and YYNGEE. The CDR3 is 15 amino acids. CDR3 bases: TGTGCCAACAGCGTAGGTCCGGGGAACACCGGGGAGCTGTTTTTT. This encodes CANSVGPGNTGELFF. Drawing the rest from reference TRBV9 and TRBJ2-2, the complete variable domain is DSGVTQTPKHLITATGQRVTLRCSPRSGDLSVYWYQQSLDQGLQFLIQYYNGEERAKGNILERFSAQQFPDLHSELNLSSLELGDSALYFCANSVGPGNTGELFFGEGSRLTVL.

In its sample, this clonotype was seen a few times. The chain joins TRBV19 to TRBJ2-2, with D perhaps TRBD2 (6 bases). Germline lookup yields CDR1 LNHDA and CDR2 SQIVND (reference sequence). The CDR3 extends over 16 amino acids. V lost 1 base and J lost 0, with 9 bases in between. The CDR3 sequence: CASSIASGANTGELFF. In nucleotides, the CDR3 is TGTGCCAGTAGTATAGCCTCGGGGGCGAACACCGGGGAGCTGTTTTTT.

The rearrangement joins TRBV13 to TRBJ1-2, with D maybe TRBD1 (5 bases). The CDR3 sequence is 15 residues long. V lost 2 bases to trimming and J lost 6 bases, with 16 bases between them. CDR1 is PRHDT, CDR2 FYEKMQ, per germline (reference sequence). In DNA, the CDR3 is TGTGCCAGCAGCTTAACCGGCAGGGAGTTGGATGGCTACACCTTC. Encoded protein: CASSLTGRELDGYTF.

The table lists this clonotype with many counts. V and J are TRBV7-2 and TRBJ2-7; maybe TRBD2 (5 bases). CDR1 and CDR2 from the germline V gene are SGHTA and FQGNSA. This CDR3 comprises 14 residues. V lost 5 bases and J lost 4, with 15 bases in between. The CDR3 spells CASSQDLGGYEQYF. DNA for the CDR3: TGTGCCAGCAGCCAAGATTTAGGAGGTTACGAGCAGTACTTC. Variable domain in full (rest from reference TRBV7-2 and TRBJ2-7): GAGVSQSPSNKVTEKGKDVELRCDPISGHTALYWYRQSLGQGLEFLIYFQGNSAPDKSGLPSDRFSAERTGGSVSTLTIQRTQQEDSAVYLCASSQDLGGYEQYFGPGTRLTVT.

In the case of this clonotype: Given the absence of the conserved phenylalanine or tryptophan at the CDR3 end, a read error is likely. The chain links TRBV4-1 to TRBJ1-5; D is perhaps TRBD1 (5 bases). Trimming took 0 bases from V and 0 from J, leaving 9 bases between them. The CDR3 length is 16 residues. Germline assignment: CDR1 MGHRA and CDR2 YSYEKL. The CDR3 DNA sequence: TGCGCCAGCAGCCAAGACAGGACATATAGCAATCAGCCCCAGCATTCT. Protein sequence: CASSQDRTYSNQPQHS.

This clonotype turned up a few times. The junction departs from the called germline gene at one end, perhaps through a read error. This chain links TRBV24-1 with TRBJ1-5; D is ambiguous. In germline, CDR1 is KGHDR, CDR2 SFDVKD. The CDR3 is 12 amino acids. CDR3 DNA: TGTGCCAGCAGTCCACACGGCCAGCCCCAGCATTTT. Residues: CASSPHGQPQHF.

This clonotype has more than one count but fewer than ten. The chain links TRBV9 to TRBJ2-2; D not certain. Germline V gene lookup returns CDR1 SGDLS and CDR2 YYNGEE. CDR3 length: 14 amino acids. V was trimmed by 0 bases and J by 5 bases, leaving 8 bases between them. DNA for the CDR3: TGTGCCAGCAGCGTAGAGGGTTTTACCGGGGAGCTGTTTTTT. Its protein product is CASSVEGFTGELFF.

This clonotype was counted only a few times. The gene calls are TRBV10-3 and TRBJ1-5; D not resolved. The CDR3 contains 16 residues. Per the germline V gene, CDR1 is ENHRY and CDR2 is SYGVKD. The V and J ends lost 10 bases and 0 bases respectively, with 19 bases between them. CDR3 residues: CASSRDDGYSNQPQHF. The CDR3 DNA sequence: TGTGCCAGCAGCCGAGATGACGGTTATAGCAATCAGCCCCAGCATTTT.